The 5 T cell receptor beta chains reported below all come from one sample, sequenced in a study of blood T cells in healthy people across ages. A second roughly 6 to 12 cycle PCR used barcoded and J-beta primers. MiXCR, run by TCRdb on the 5' RACE reads, gives a single entry per CDR3 protein. The sample carries roughly 700,000 distinct CDR3 sequences, more than 40% recorded once. Sequenced sample: blood. The receptors were sampled from an older woman in good health.

This clonotype was seen more than once but under ten times. Given a much more abundant clone one base away, this may be a read error. The chain is built from TRBV7-2 and TRBJ2-3; D is possibly TRBD2 (6 bases). Germline loops: CDR1 SGHTA, CDR2 FQGNSA. This CDR3 contains 14 residues. The V end lost 6 bases, the J end lost 4 bases, and 14 bases lay between the germline ends. CDR3 residues: CASSASPGADTQYF. The CDR3 nucleotides read TGTGCCAGCAGTGCGAGCCCGGGGGCAGATACGCAGTATTTT.

The chain carries TRBV2 and TRBJ2-7, with D hard to call. The germline V and J ends were trimmed by 3 bases and 3 bases, with 6 bases remaining between them. Germline V gene sequence: CDR1 SNHLY, CDR2 FYNNEI. The CDR3 extends over 12 amino acids. The CDR3 reads CASSDTFYEQYF. The CDR3 coding sequence is TGTGCCAGCAGTGATACGTTCTACGAGCAGTACTTC.

As to this clonotype: A much more abundant neighbour one base away suggests this may be a read error. The chain links TRBV25-1 to TRBJ1-6; TRBD1 agrees at 9 bases. The germline gives CDR1 MGHDK, CDR2 SYGVNS. This CDR3 is 21 amino acids long. CDR3 region: CTSSENKIRDREFFYNSPLHF. CDR3 sequence (DNA): TGTACCAGCAGTGAAAATAAGATCCGGGACAGGGAATTCTTTTATAATTCACCCCTCCACTTT.

This clonotype rates as medium-sized. The V call is TRBV2, the J call TRBJ1-6; D is undetermined. There are 17 residues in the CDR3. V was pared by 1 base and J by 6 bases, with 16 bases between. Germline CDR1 SNHLY, CDR2 FYNNEI. The DNA for the CDR3 is TGTGCCAGCAGTGAAGGTCAAGACAAATCTCGTAATTCACCCCTCCACTTT. Its protein is CASSEGQDKSRNSPLHF.

The chain employs TRBV20-1 and TRBJ2-3; tentatively, D is TRBD1 or TRBD2 (5 bases each). Per the germline V gene, CDR1 is DFQATT and CDR2 is SNEGSKA (reference sequence). This CDR3 is 14 amino acids long. The V end was cut by 3 bases, the J end by 4 bases, with 14 bases between. The CDR3 coding sequence is TGCAGTGCTAGGATACCCGGGGACCCAGATACGCAGTATTTT. Translated: CSARIPGDPDTQYF.